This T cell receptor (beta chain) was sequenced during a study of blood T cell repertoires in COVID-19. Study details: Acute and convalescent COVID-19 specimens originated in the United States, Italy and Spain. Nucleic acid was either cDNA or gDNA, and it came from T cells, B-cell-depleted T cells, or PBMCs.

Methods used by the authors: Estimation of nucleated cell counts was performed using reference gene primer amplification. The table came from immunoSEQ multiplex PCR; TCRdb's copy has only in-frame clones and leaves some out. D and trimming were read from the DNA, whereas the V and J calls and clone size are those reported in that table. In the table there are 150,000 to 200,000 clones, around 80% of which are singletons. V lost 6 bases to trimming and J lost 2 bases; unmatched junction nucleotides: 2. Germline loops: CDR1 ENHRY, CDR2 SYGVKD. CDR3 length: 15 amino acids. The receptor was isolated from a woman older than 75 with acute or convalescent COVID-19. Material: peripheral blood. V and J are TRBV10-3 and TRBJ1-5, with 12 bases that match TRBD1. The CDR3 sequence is CAIRGTGGGNQPQHF. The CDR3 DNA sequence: TGTGCCATCAGGGGGACAGGGGGCGGCAATCAGCCCCAGCATTTT.